This TCR beta chain was found in a study of T cell responses to AZD1222 COVID-19 vaccine. Note on this clone: The antigen is not known.

Clones were sequenced by immunoSEQ multiplex PCR, and TCRdb holds only the in-frame ones, with some missing. The sample lists around 56,000 clones, roughly nine tenths seen once, with 13% to 15% in the top ten. V lost 2 bases to trimming and J lost 1 base, with 6 bases between them. CDR1 SGHRS and CDR2 YFSETQ come from the germline V gene. The length of the CDR3 is 13 residues. Study-wide points: Most donors were white British and more were female, and clonal diversity was possibly underestimated. Unmutated variant regions are reportedly the target of nearly half of TCRs that are spike-specific.

Second-dose intervals of approximately 4 or approximately 12 weeks were pooled. This sample comprised peripheral blood, obtained 28 days after the second AZD1222 dose. This TCR was recovered from an adult who received the AZD1222 COVID-19 vaccine. This chain links TRBV5-1 with TRBJ1-1, with D unresolved. The CDR3 is CASSLGENTEAFF. Here the CDR3 DNA reads TGCGCCAGCAGCTTAGGCGAGAACACTGAAGCTTTCTTT.